This entry is about one TCR beta chain. This sample stems from a study of blood T cell repertoires in COVID-19. Looking at the study overall: From the United States, Italy and Spain came samples of acute and convalescent COVID-19. PBMCs, B-cell-depleted T cells, or T cells provided the cDNA or gDNA that made up the material.

As processed by the authors: Amplification from reference gene primers served as the basis for estimated nucleated cell counts. The assay was immunoSEQ multiplex PCR, and TCRdb's table has in-frame clones only and misses some. That table is the source of V, J and clone size, and D and trimming were worked out from the DNA. In the table there are around 100,000 clones, nearly 90% of which are singletons. This TCR was recovered from a man aged 50 to 59 with active COVID-19. The sequencing input was peripheral blood.

The CDR3: CASSLVGGQGGQPQHF. CDR3 in DNA: TGTGCCAGCAGCTTAGTAGGGGGACAGGGAGGTCAGCCCCAGCATTTT. The chain couples TRBV7-8 to TRBJ1-5; 9 bases agree with TRBD1. Germline CDR1 reads SGHVS; CDR2 reads FQNEAQ. The CDR3 contains 16 residues. V lost 1 base, J lost 6 bases, and 7 bases stayed unmatched.